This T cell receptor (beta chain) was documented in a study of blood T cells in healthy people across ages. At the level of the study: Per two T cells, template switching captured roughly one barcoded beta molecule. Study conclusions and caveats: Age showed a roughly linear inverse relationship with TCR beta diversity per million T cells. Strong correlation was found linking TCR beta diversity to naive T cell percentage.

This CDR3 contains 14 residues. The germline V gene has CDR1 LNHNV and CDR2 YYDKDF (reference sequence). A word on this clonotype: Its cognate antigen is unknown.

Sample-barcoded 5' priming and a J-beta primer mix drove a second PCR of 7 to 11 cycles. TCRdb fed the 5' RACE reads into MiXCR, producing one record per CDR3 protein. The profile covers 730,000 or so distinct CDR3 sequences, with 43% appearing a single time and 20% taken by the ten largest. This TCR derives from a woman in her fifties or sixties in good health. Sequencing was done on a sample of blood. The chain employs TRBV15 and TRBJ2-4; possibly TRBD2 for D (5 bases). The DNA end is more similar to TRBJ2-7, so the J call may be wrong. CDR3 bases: TGTGCCACCAGCAGTGGTGGGAGCTCCTACGAGCAGTACTTC. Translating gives CATSSGGSSYEQYF.